The 5 T cell receptor beta chains below come from one sample, sequenced in a study of shared clonotypes between healthy human individuals. The table came from immunoSEQ multiplex PCR; TCRdb's copy has only in-frame clones and leaves some out. The sample records under 650,000 clones, about 96% being singletons. The source material was naive CD4+ T cells sorted from blood. Specified subset: CD45RA+ positively selected. The receptors were gathered from a woman under 40 in good health.

The genes are TRBV7-3 and TRBJ1-2; 9 bases line up with TRBD1. Germline V gene lookup returns CDR1 SGHTA and CDR2 FQGTGA. Trimming took 5 bases from V and 10 from J; bases not matched to a gene: 5. There are 12 residues in the CDR3. For the CDR3, the DNA is TGTGCCAGCAGCCCGCGGACAGGGGTCTACACCTTC. As protein: CASSPRTGVYTF.

This clone was counted once. The chain combines TRBV9 with TRBJ2-1; 14 bases line up with TRBD2. V gave up 4 bases and J gave up 3 bases; unmatched junction bases: 3. The length of the CDR3 is 16 residues. CDR1 and CDR2 from the germline V gene are SGDLS and YYNGEE. CDR3 DNA: TGTGCCAGCAGCAGACTAGCGGGAGGGATCTACAATGAGCAGTTCTTC. As protein: CASSRLAGGIYNEQFF.

The chain has TRBV4-2 and TRBJ2-3; no reliable D call. Germline values: CDR1 LGHNA, CDR2 YNFKEQ. CDR3 length: 12 amino acids. Trimming took off 4 bases at V and 1 base at J, with 3 bases between the two ends. The chain's CDR3 is CASSLRTDTQYF. The CDR3 DNA follows: TGTGCCAGCAGCCTCCGCACAGATACGCAGTATTTT.

This chain connects TRBV2 to TRBJ2-1; D not certain. The V end lost 6 bases, the J end lost 6 bases, and 6 bases lay between the germline ends. The CDR3 has 11 amino acids. Germline-derived CDR1 and CDR2 are SNHLY and FYNNEI. The CDR3 nucleotides are TGTGCCAGCAGAGGGCCCAATGAGCAGTTCTTC. This gives the protein CASRGPNEQFF.

As regards this clone: The sample holds other DNA sequences that translate to the same CDR3. The chain has TRBV5-1 and TRBJ1-1; 7 bases line up with TRBD1. CDR3 length equals 14 residues. Germline-derived CDR1 and CDR2 are SGHRS and YFSETQ. J was trimmed by 0 bases and V by 3 bases; bases with no gene match: 2. CDR3 in DNA: TGCGCCAGCAGCTCGACAGGGCTGAACACTGAAGCTTTCTTT. Protein: CASSSTGLNTEAFF.